Included here is one T cell receptor beta chain sequence, with context. Germline-derived CDR1 and CDR2 are MNHEY and SVGAGI. This CDR3 comprises 12 residues. V gave up 4 bases and J gave up 3 bases, with 4 bases separating them. The data belong to a study of CD8+ T cells in alopecia areata. Documented treatment: oral pan-JAK inhibitor, 5-10 mg twice daily. Lesional scalp punch biopsies and peripheral blood came from alopecia areata patients. Following extraction, RNA underwent reverse transcription to cDNA, which served as the sequencing template. The table came from immunoSEQ multiplex PCR; TCRdb's copy has only in-frame clones and leaves some out. The table shows 200,000 or so clones, with approximately 38% occurring only once.

V and J are TRBV6-5 and TRBJ1-3; D not resolved. The sample here was CD4+ T cells sorted from blood, taken between weeks 30 and 35, from a patient treated with tofacitinib. This receptor was identified in a human donor with alopecia areata. CDR3 in amino acids: CASSSYGNTIYF. The CDR3 nucleotides read TGTGCCAGCAGTTCTTATGGAAACACCATATATTTT.